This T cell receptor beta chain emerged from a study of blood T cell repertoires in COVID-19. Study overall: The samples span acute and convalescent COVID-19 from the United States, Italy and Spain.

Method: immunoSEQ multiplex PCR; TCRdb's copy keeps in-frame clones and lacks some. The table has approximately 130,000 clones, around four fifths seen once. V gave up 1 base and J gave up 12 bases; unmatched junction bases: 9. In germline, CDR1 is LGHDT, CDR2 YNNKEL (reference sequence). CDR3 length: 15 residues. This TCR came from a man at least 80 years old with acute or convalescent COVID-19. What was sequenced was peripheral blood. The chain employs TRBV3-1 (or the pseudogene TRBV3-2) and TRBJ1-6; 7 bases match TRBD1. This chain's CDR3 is CASSQGPTGIIPLHF. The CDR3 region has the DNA TGTGCCAGCAGCCAAGGGCCGACAGGGATAATACCCCTCCACTTT.